This T cell receptor beta chain originates from a study of long-term antiretroviral therapy in people with HIV. Study-wide points: After ART, diversity increased yet remained lower than transplant donor controls.

An immunoSEQ assay, version v3.0, was performed at survey level. TCRdb keeps only in-frame clones here, not all; method: immunoSEQ multiplex PCR. This sample has around 25,000 clones, with about 86% found just once. This CDR3 spans 12 amino acids. The V end lost 6 bases, the J end lost 5 bases, and 11 bases lay between the germline ends. CDR1 is SGHDT, CDR2 YYEEEE, per germline. Donors each had at least one pre-ART PBMC sample and at least two post-ART ones. In each sample, 1-10 million cryopreserved PBMC were present before DNA extraction. On this clone itself: Its antigen is not identified.

The material sequenced was unsorted PBMCs, taken 3 years after starting antiretroviral therapy. The TCR sequence derives from a man aged 18 to 30 with HIV. This chain links TRBV5-6 with TRBJ1-1; maybe TRBD1 (6 bases). The CDR3 DNA reads TGTGCCAGCATGGGGGCGGGGACTGAAGCTTTCTTT. It yields the protein CASMGAGTEAFF. The entire variable domain, with the rest obtained from reference TRBV5-6 and TRBJ1-1, is as follows: DAGVTQSPTHLIKTRGQQVTLRCSPKSGHDTVSWYQQALGQGPQFIFQYYEEEERQRGNFPDRFSGHQFPNYSSELNVNALLLGDSALYLCASMGAGTEAFFGQGTRLTVV.